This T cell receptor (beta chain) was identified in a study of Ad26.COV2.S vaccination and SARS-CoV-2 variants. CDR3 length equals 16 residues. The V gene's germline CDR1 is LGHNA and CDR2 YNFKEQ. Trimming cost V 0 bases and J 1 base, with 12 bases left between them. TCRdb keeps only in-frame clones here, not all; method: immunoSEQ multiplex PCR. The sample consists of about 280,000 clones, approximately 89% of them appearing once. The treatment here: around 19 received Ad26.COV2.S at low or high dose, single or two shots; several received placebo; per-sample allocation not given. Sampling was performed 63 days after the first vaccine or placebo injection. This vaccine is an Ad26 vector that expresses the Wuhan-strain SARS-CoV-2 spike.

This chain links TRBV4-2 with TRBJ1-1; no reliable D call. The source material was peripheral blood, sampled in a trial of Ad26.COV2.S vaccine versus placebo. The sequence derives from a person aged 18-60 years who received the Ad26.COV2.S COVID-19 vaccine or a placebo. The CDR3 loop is CASSQDIIAKNTEAFF. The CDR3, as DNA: TGTGCCAGCAGCCAAGATATAATCGCGAAGAACACTGAAGCTTTCTTT.